This T cell receptor (beta chain) was recorded in a study of stem cell transplantation in POMP-related autoinflammatory disease. This clone was detected only once. Antigen specificity is unknown. The CDR3 length is 15 residues. Germline V gene lookup returns CDR1 MNHEY and CDR2 SVGAGI. With V trimmed by 1 base and J by 6 bases, 8 bases remained unmatched. Overall study results and limits: A trend toward lower repertoire diversity and greater clonality appeared in every analyzed T-cell subset of PRAID patients. In PRAID patients, the number of distinct TRB V-J gene pairings was restricted.

Clones were sequenced by immunoSEQ multiplex PCR, and TCRdb holds only the in-frame ones, with some missing. The sample has roughly 10,000 clones; around 87% are singletons. V gene TRBV6-5 combines with J gene TRBJ1-2; the match to TRBD1 covers 7 bases. This TCR came from a human donor with POMP-related autoinflammation and immune dysregulation (PRAID). Sequences were derived from CD8+ T cells from PBMCs, sampled before stem cell transplantation. The CDR3 is CASSYFGQAGDGYTF. CDR3 DNA sequence: TGTGCCAGCAGTTACTTCGGACAGGCTGGGGATGGCTACACCTTC.